The entry that follows covers one TCR beta chain sequence. Germline CDR1 MNHNS, CDR2 SASEGT. The CDR3 extends over 15 amino acids. V was pared by 3 bases and J by 5 bases, with 17 bases between. The table came from immunoSEQ multiplex PCR; TCRdb's copy has only in-frame clones and leaves some out. Of 310,000 or so clones in the sample, more than 75% were seen once. These data belong to a study of blood T cell repertoires in COVID-19. Sequencing used peripheral blood. This TCR derives from a woman aged 45-59 years with active or convalescent COVID-19. The rearrangement joins TRBV6-1 to TRBJ2-7; D is unclear. In DNA, the CDR3 is TGTGCCAGCAGTGAGTCGGGTGGGTGGTCGAACGAGCAGTACTTC. Encoded protein: CASSESGGWSNEQYF.